This TCR beta chain was obtained from a study of blood T cell repertoires in COVID-19. Germline values: CDR1 MRHNA, CDR2 SNTAGT. The CDR3 has 15 amino acids. Trimming cost V 4 bases and J 8 bases; bases outside gene matches: 8. TCRdb's table, derived via immunoSEQ multiplex PCR, lists solely in-frame clones and lacks some. The sample shows under 450,000 clones, roughly 87% of them seen only once. The chain joins TRBV6-4 to TRBJ2-1, with 10 bases aligning to TRBD2. This clonotype was obtained from a woman aged 45-65 years who had recovered from COVID-19. The sequenced material came from PBMCs or T cells enriched from blood (not recorded which). The CDR3 DNA follows: TGTGCCAGCAGTGCTCTAGCGGGAGCAGAGTATGAGCAGTTCTTC. Translation gives CASSALAGAEYEQFF.